The source of this T cell receptor (beta chain) is a study of blood T cell repertoires in COVID-19. Using immunoSEQ multiplex PCR, the repertoire was profiled, and TCRdb retains in-frame clones only, with some absent. The data hold about 130,000 clones, with about 80% observed a single time. Cohort placement rested on clinical history that participants reported themselves. The V end lost 4 bases, the J end lost 4 bases, and 13 bases lay between the germline ends. CDR1 and CDR2 (germline): SNHLY, FYNNEI. The CDR3 sequence is 14 residues long. The sequencing sample was made of PBMCs or T cells enriched from blood (not recorded which). This TCR was sampled from a man aged 45-65 years who had recovered from COVID-19. This chain joins TRBV2 and TRBJ1-2; D remains unclear. The CDR3 DNA follows: TGTGCCAGCAGTGTGGCGGGGAACGGCTATGGCTACACCTTC. Translating gives CASSVAGNGYGYTF.